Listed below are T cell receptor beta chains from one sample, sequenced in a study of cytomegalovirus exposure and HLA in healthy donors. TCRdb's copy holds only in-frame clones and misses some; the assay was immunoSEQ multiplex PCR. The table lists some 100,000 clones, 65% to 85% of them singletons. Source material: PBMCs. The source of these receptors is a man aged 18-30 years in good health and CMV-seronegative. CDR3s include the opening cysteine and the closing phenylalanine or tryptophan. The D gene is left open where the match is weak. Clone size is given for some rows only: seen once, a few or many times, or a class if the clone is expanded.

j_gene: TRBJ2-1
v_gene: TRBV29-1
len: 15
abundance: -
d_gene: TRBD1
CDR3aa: CSVQGAGSYYNEQFF
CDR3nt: TGCAGCGTTCAGGGGGCGGGTTCCTACTACAATGAGCAGTTCTTC

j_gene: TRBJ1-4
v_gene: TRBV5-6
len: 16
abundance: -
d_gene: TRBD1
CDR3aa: CASSGQTGRIEEKLFF
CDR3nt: TGTGCCAGCAGCGGACAGACAGGGCGTATTGAGGAAAAACTGTTTTTT

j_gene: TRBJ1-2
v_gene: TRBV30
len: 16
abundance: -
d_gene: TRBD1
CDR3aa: CAWSQPRDRGGYGYTF
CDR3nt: TGTGCCTGGAGTCAACCCCGGGACAGGGGCGGCTATGGCTACACCTTC

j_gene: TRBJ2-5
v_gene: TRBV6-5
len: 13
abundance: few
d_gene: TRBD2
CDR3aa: CATGGLTGETQYF
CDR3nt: TGTGCCACCGGGGGACTAACTGGGGAGACCCAGTACTTC

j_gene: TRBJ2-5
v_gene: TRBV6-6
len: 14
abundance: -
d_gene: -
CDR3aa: CASSYRGLGETQYF
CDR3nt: TGTGCCAGCAGTTACAGGGGTCTGGGAGAGACCCAGTACTTC

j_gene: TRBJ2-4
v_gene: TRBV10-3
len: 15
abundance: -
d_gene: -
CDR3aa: CAISESGLAKNIQYF
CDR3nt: TGTGCCATCAGTGAGTCGGGCCTAGCCAAAAACATTCAGTACTTC

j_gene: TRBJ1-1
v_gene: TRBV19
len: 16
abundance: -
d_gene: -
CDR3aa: CASSIGQGRMNTEAFF
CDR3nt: TGTGCCAGTAGTATAGGGCAGGGCAGGATGAACACTGAAGCTTTCTTT

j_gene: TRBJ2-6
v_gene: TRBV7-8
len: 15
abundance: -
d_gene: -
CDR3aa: CASSLGGSGANVLTF
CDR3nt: TGTGCCAGCAGCTTAGGAGGCTCTGGGGCCAACGTCCTGACTTTC

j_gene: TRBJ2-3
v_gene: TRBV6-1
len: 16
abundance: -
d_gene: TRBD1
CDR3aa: CASSALGDSYTDTQYF
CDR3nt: TGTGCCAGCAGTGCCTTAGGGGACAGCTACACAGATACGCAGTATTTT

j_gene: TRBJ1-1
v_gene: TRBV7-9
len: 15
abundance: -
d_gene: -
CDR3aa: CASSLLVGSNTEAFF
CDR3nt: TGTGCCAGCAGCTTACTTGTGGGCTCGAACACTGAAGCTTTCTTT

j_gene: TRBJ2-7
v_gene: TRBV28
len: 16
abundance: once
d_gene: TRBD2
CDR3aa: CASSTLAGPAPYEQYF
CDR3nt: TGTGCCAGCAGCACACTAGCGGGCCCCGCACCCTACGAGCAGTACTTC

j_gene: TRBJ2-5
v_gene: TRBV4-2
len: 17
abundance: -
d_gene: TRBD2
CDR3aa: CASSRGLAGGGQETQYF
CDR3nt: TGTGCCAGCAGCAGAGGACTAGCGGGAGGGGGTCAAGAGACCCAGTACTTC

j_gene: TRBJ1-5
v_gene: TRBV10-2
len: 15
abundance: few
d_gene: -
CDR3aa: CASRSSGYSNQPQHF
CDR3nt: TGCGCCAGCAGGAGTTCAGGTTATAGCAATCAGCCCCAGCATTTT

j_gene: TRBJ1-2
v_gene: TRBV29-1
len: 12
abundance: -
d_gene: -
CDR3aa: CSVEPYSYGYTF
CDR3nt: TGCAGCGTTGAACCGTACAGCTATGGCTACACCTTC

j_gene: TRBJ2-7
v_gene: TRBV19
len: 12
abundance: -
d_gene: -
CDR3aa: CASSRGGYEQYF
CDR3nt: TGTGCCAGTAGTAGAGGGGGCTACGAGCAGTACTTC

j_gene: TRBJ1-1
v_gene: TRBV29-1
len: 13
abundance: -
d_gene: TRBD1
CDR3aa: CSVGTGGVTEAFF
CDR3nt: TGCAGCGTTGGGACAGGGGGCGTCACTGAAGCTTTCTTT

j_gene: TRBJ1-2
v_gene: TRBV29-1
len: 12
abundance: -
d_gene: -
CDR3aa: CSVRGFGYGYTF
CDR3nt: TGCAGCGTTCGGGGGTTCGGCTATGGCTACACCTTC

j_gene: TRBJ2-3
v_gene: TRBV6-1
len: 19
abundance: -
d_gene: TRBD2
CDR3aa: CASSGGRLAGNSPTDTQYF
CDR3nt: TGTGCCAGCAGTGGGGGCCGACTAGCGGGAAATTCCCCCACAGATACGCAGTATTTT

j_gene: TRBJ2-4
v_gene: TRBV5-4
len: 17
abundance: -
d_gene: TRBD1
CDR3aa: CASSPGTGVGSKNIQYF
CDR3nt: TGTGCCAGCAGCCCAGGGACAGGGGTAGGTTCCAAAAACATTCAGTACTTC

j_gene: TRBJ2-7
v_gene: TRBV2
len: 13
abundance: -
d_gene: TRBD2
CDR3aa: CATQTSGGYEQYF
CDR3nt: TGTGCCACCCAAACTAGCGGGGGATACGAGCAGTACTTC

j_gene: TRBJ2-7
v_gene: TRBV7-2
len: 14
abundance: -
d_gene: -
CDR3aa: CASSPVAGSYEQYF
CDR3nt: TGTGCCAGCAGCCCCGTCGCGGGCTCCTACGAGCAGTACTTC

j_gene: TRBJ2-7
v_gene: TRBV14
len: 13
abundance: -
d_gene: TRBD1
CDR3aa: CASSETGGSEQYF
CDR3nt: TGTGCCAGCAGCGAGACAGGGGGCTCCGAGCAGTACTTC

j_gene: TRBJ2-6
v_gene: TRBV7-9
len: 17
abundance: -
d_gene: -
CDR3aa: CASSLAEQISGANVLTF
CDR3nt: TGTGCCAGCAGCTTAGCGGAGCAGATCTCTGGGGCCAACGTCCTGACTTTC

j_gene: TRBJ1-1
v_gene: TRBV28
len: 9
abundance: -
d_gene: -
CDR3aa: CASGLGAFF
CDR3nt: TGTGCCAGCGGGCTTGGAGCTTTCTTT

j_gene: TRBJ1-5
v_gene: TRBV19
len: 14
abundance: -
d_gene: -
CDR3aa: CASTSSGTERPQHF
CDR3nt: TGTGCCAGTACCTCCAGCGGGACTGAACGGCCCCAGCATTTT

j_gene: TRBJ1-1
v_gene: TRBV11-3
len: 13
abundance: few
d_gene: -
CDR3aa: CASSLVSGGEAFF
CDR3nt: TGTGCCAGCAGCTTAGTTTCTGGCGGTGAAGCTTTCTTT

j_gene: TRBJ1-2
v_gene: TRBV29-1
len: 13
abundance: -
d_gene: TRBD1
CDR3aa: CSVAEDRVESYTF
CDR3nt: TGCAGCGTAGCAGAAGACAGGGTAGAGAGCTACACCTTC

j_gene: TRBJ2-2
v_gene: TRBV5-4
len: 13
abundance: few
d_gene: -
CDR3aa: CASSPQGTGELFF
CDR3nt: TGTGCCAGCAGCCCGCAGGGCACCGGGGAGCTGTTTTTT

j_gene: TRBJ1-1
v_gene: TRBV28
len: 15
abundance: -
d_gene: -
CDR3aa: CASSSGVRMNTEAFF
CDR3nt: TGTGCCAGCAGTTCGGGTGTGCGTATGAACACTGAAGCTTTCTTT

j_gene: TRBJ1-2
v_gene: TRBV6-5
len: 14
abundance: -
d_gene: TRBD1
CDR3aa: CASSERQGAGGYTF
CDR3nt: TGTGCCAGCAGCGAACGACAGGGGGCGGGTGGCTACACCTTC

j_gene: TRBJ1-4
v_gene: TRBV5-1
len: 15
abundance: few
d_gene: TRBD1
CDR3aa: CASSLGTGSIEKLFF
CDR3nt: TGCGCCAGCAGCTTGGGGACAGGGAGTATTGAAAAACTGTTTTTT

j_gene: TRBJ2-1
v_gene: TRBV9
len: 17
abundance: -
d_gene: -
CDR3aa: CASSVELVEVSNNEQFF
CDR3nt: TGTGCCAGCAGCGTAGAGCTAGTCGAGGTTTCGAACAATGAGCAGTTCTTC

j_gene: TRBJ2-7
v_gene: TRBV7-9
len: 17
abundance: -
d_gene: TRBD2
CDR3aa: CASALGTSGIRPYEQYF
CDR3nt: TGTGCCAGCGCTTTAGGGACTAGCGGGATTAGGCCCTACGAGCAGTACTTC

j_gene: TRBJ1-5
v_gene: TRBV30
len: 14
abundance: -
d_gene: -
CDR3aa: CAWRSGNSNQPQHF
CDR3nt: TGTGCCTGGAGATCGGGGAACAGCAATCAGCCCCAGCATTTT

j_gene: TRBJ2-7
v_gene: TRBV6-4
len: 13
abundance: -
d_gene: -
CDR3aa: CASSQQANYEQYF
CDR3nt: TGTGCCAGCAGCCAACAGGCGAACTACGAGCAGTACTTC

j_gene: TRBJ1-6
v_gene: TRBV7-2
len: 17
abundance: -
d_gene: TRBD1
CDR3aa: CASSLRTGRASGSPLHF
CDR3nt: TGTGCCAGCAGCTTAAGGACAGGGAGGGCCTCCGGGTCACCCCTCCACTTT

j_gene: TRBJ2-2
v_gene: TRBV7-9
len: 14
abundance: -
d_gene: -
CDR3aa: CATETGPGPGELFF
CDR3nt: TGTGCCACCGAGACAGGCCCCGGCCCCGGGGAGCTGTTTTTT

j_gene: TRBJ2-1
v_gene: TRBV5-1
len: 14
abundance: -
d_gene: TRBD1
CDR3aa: CASSLGDRTDMQFF
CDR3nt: TGCGCCAGCAGCCTTGGGGACAGGACCGATATGCAGTTCTTC

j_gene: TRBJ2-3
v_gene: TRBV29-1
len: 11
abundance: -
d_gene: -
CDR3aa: CSVVNQFPQYF
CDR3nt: TGCAGCGTTGTCAACCAGTTTCCGCAGTATTTT

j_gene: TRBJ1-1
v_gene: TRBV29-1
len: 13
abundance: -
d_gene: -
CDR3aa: CSVELGANTEAFF
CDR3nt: TGCAGCGTTGAGTTGGGGGCTAACACTGAAGCTTTCTTT

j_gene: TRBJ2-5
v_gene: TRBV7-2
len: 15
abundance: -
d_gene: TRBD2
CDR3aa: CASSLGLAGGETQYF
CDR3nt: TGTGCCAGCAGCTTAGGACTAGCGGGAGGGGAGACCCAGTACTTC

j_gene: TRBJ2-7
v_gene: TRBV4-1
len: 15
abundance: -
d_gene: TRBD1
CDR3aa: CASSQVQGESYEQYF
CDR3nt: TGCGCCAGCAGCCAAGTTCAGGGGGAATCCTACGAGCAGTACTTC

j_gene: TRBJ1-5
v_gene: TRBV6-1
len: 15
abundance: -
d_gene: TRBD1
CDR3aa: CASSPMGAGGQPQHF
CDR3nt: TGTGCCAGCAGTCCAATGGGGGCAGGGGGTCAGCCCCAGCATTTT

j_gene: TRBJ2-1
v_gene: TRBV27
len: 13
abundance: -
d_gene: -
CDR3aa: CASSSSSYNEQFF
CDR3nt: TGTGCCAGCAGTTCCAGCTCCTACAATGAGCAGTTCTTC

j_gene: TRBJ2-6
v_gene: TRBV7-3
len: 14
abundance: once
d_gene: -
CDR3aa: CASSQGSGANVLTF
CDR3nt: TGTGCCAGCAGCCAGGGGTCCGGGGCCAACGTCCTGACTTTC

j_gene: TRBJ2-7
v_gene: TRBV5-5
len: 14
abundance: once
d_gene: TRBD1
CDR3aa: CASRGTGGSGEQYF
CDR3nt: TGTGCCAGCAGGGGGACAGGGGGCTCGGGGGAGCAGTACTTC

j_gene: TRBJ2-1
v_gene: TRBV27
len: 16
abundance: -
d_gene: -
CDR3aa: CASSTRTGFRGGQQFF
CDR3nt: TGTGCCAGCAGTACACGGACAGGTTTTCGGGGAGGCCAGCAGTTCTTC

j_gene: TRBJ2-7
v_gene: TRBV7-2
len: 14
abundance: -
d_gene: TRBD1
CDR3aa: CASSLRDRGSEQYF
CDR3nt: TGTGCCAGCAGCCTGAGGGACAGGGGGAGCGAGCAGTACTTC

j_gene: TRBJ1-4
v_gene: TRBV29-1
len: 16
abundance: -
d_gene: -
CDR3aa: CSVEAAEPSTNEKLFF
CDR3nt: TGCAGCGTTGAGGCGGCAGAACCTTCAACTAATGAAAAACTGTTTTTT

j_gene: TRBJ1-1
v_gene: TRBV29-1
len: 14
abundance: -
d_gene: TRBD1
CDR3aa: CSVRTGKANTEAFF
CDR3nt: TGCAGCGTTAGGACAGGGAAAGCGAACACTGAAGCTTTCTTT

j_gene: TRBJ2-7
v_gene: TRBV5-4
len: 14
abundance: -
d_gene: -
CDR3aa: CASSPKGATYEQYF
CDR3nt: TGTGCCAGCAGCCCGAAAGGGGCTACCTACGAGCAGTACTTC

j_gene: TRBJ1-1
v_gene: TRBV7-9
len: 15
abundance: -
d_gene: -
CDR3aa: CASSPRREGNTEAFF
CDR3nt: TGTGCCAGCAGCCCCCGGCGGGAGGGGAACACTGAAGCTTTCTTT

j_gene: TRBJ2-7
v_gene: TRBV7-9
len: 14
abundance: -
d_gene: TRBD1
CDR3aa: CASKGSGGLPEQYF
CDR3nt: TGTGCCAGCAAGGGGTCAGGGGGTCTCCCCGAGCAGTACTTC

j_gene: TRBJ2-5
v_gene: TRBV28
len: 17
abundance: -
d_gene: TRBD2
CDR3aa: CASSPILLAGGLETQYF
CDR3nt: TGTGCCAGCAGTCCAATCCTACTAGCGGGAGGTCTGGAGACCCAGTACTTC

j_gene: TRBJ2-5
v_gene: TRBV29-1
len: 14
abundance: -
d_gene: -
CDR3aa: CSVFPGAAGETQYF
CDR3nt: TGCAGCGTTTTCCCAGGGGCCGCAGGAGAGACCCAGTACTTC